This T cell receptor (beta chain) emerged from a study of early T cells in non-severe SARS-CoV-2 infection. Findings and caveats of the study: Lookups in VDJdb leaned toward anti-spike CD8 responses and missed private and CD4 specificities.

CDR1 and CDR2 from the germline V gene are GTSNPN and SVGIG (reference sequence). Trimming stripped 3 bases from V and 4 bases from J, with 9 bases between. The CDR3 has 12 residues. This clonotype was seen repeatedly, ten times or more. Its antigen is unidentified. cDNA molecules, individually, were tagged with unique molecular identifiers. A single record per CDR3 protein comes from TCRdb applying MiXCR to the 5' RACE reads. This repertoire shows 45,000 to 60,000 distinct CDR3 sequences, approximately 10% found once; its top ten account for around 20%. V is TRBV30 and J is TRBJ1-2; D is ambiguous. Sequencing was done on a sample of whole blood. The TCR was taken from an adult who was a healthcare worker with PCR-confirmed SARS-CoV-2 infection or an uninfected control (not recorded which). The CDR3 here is CAWSAQFYGYTF. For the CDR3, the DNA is TGTGCCTGGAGCGCACAATTCTATGGCTACACCTTC.